The 5 T cell receptor beta chains in this list originate from one sample, sequenced in a study of OX40 agonist ivuxolimab in advanced cancers. The data were produced by immunoSEQ multiplex PCR, yet TCRdb's version contains in-frame clones alone and is incomplete. Altogether about 19,000 clones are present, about 76% being singletons, with the ten largest covering 18%. The sample here was CD4+ or CD8+ T cells sorted from blood, taken in a trial of the OX40 agonist ivuxolimab. These receptors were taken from an adult with an advanced solid tumor such as melanoma, head and neck, liver or kidney cancer.

This chain links TRBV7-9 with TRBJ2-3; tentative D call: TRBD2 (5 bases). Looked up from germline, CDR1 is SEHNR and CDR2 is FQNEAQ (reference sequence). Trimming removed 5 bases at V and 10 bases at J, with 16 bases between. The CDR3 is 13 residues long. CDR3 loop: CASSPGMGFAQYF. Written as DNA, the CDR3 is TGTGCCAGCAGCCCCGGGATGGGATTTGCGCAGTATTTT.

There are a few counts of this clone. The chain links TRBV9 to TRBJ2-5; no definite D call. Germline CDR1 SGDLS, CDR2 YYNGEE. The CDR3 runs 16 residues. The germline V and J ends were trimmed by 3 bases and 0 bases, with 15 bases remaining between them. The CDR3 bases are TGTGCCAGCAGCGCCCCGCTATTGGGCCACCAAGAGACCCAGTACTTC. Residues: CASSAPLLGHQETQYF.

This clone was detected a few times. The gene calls are TRBV15 and TRBJ1-6; perhaps TRBD1 as D (6 bases). CDR1 LNHNV and CDR2 YYDKDF come from the germline V gene (reference sequence). This CDR3 contains 15 residues. The V end was cut by 0 bases, the J end by 7 bases, with 10 bases between. CDR3 region: CATSREGAENSPLHF. CDR3 DNA sequence: TGTGCCACCAGCAGAGAGGGGGCAGAAAATTCACCCCTCCACTTT.

The chain recombines TRBV5-6 with TRBJ2-2; 10 positions match TRBD1. CDR1 and CDR2 (germline): SGHDT, YYEEEE. CDR3 length: 15 residues. The ends lost 3 bases at V and 5 bases at J; junction bases unmatched: 4. The CDR3 reads CASSSGQGRTGELFF. CDR3 nucleotide sequence: TGTGCCAGCAGCTCGGGACAGGGGCGGACCGGGGAGCTGTTTTTT.

The CDR3 DNA is TGCGCCAGCAGCTACCCATCGACAGGGATGAACACTGAAGCTTTCTTT. Translating gives CASSYPSTGMNTEAFF. The chain employs TRBV4-1 and TRBJ1-1; TRBD1 agrees at 7 bases. Unmatched junction bases numbered 9, after V lost 5 bases and J lost 0 bases. This CDR3 region has 16 residues. The germline V gene has CDR1 MGHRA and CDR2 YSYEKL.